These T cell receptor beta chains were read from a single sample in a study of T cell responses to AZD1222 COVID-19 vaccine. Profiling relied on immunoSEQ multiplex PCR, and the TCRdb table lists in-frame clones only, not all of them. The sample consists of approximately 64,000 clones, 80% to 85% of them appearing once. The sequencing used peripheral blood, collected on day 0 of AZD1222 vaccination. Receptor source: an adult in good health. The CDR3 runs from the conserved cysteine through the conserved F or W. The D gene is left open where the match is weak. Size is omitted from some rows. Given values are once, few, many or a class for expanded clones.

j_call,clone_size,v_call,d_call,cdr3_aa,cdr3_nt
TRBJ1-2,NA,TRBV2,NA,CASSAQKNYGYTF,TGTGCCAGCAGTGCTCAGAAAAACTATGGCTACACCTTC
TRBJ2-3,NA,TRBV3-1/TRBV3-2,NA,CASSQYGGLTDTQYF,TGTGCCAGCAGCCAATATGGCGGACTCACAGATACGCAGTATTTT
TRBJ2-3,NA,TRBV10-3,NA,CAISESMNSNTDTQYF,TGTGCCATCAGTGAGTCGATGAACAGCAACACAGATACGCAGTATTTT
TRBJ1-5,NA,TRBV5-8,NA,CASSLGDNQPQHF,TGTGCCAGCAGCTTGGGGGACAATCAGCCCCAGCATTTT
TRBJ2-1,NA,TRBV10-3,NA,CAISEGEPYYNEQFF,TGTGCCATCAGTGAGGGGGAACCCTACTACAATGAGCAGTTCTTC
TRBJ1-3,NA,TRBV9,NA,CASSVFEIGNVAGNTIYF,TGTGCCAGCAGCGTATTCGAGATAGGGAACGTCGCAGGAAACACCATATATTTT
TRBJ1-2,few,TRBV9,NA,CASSVGGAGSYGYTF,TGTGCCAGCAGCGTAGGAGGGGCGGGATCCTATGGCTACACCTTC
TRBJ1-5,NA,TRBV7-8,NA,CASSLVAEVSNQPQHF,TGTGCCAGCAGCTTAGTGGCGGAAGTAAGCAATCAGCCCCAGCATTTT
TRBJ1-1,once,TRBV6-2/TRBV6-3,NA,CASSYPRNTEAFF,TGTGCCAGCAGTTATCCTCGGAACACTGAAGCTTTCTTT
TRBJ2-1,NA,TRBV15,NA,CATSRDRGGSYNEQFF,TGTGCCACCAGCAGAGATCGTGGGGGTTCCTACAATGAGCAGTTCTTC
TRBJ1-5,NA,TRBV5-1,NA,CASSPDSMGQPQHF,TGCGCCAGCAGCCCGGACAGCATGGGTCAGCCCCAGCATTTT
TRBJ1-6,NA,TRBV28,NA,CASSLFVRSHSPLHF,TGTGCCAGCAGTTTATTTGTCAGGTCCCATTCACCCCTCCACTTT
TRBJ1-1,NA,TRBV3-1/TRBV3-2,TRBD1,CASSRDGQGSTEAFF,TGTGCCAGCAGCCGAGATGGACAGGGGAGTACTGAAGCTTTCTTT
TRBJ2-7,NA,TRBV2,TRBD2,CASSLGGVVYEQYF,TGTGCCAGCAGTCTCGGGGGGGTAGTCTACGAGCAGTACTTC
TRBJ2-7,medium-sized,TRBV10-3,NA,CAISESTAKIEQYF,TGTGCCATCAGTGAGTCAACGGCAAAAATCGAGCAGTACTTC
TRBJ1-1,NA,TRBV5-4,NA,CASSLAKSGNTEAFF,TGTGCCAGCAGCTTGGCCAAAAGTGGGAACACTGAAGCTTTCTTT
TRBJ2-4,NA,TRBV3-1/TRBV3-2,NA,CASSQETLAKNIQYF,TGTGCCAGCAGCCAGGAGACCCTAGCCAAAAACATTCAGTACTTC
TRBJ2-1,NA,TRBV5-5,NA,CASSLAGFRNEQFF,TGTGCCAGCAGCTTGGCGGGATTTAGGAATGAGCAGTTCTTC
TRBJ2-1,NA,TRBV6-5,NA,CASSRDGYNEQFF,TGTGCCAGCAGTCGGGACGGGTACAATGAGCAGTTCTTC
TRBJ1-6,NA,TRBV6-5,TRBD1,CASRTDRGSPLHF,TGTGCCAGCAGAACTGACAGGGGTTCACCCCTCCACTTT
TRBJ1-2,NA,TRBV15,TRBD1,CATSRVNEGQVSYTF,TGTGCCACCAGCAGAGTAAATGAGGGACAGGTCTCCTACACCTTC
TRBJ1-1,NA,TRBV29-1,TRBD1,CSVEEGGTGNTEAFF,TGCAGCGTTGAAGAAGGGGGGACAGGAAACACTGAAGCTTTCTTT
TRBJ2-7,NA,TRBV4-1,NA,CASSQALSSYEQYF,TGCGCCAGCAGCCAAGCGCTTAGCTCCTACGAGCAGTACTTC
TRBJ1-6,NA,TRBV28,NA,CASSEGGSSYNSPLHF,TGTGCCAGCTCAGAAGGGGGTAGCTCCTATAATTCACCCCTCCACTTT
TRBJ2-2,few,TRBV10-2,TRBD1,CASRTGVGELFF,TGCGCCAGTAGGACAGGGGTCGGGGAGCTGTTTTTT
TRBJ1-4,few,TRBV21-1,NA,CASSNCKGQGPLATNEKLFF,TGTGCCAGCAGCAATTGCAAGGGACAGGGGCCCCTCGCAACTAATGAAAAACTGTTTTTT
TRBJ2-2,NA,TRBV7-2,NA,CASSLAAFTGELFF,TGTGCCAGCAGCTTAGCGGCGTTCACCGGGGAGCTGTTTTTT
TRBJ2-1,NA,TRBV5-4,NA,CASSLGHRSYNEQFF,TGTGCCAGCAGCTTGGGACACAGATCCTACAATGAGCAGTTCTTC
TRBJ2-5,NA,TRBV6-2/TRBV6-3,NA,CASSRTAQETQYF,TGTGCCAGCAGTCGGACAGCGCAAGAGACCCAGTACTTC
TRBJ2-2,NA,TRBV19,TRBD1,CASSPDRVTGELFF,TGTGCCAGTAGTCCGGACAGGGTCACCGGGGAGCTGTTTTTT
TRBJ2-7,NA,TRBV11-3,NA,CASSLRGGTYEQYF,TGTGCCAGCAGCTTAAGGGGAGGCACCTACGAGCAGTACTTC
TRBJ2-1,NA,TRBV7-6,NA,CASSPTARLEYNEQFF,TGTGCCAGCAGCCCGACAGCCAGGCTCGAGTACAATGAGCAGTTCTTC
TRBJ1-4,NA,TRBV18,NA,CASSPGEVPHEKLFF,TGTGCCAGCTCACCAGGGGAGGTCCCCCATGAAAAACTGTTTTTT
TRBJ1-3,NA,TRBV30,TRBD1,CAWIEGAGGNTIYF,TGTGCCTGGATTGAGGGGGCAGGTGGAAACACCATATATTTT
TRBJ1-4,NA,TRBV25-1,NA,CASSEYIFNEKLFF,TGTGCCAGCAGTGAATATATTTTTAATGAAAAACTGTTTTTT
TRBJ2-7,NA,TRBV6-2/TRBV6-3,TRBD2,CASSYLLAGGRSEQYF,TGTGCCAGCAGTTACCTACTAGCGGGGGGTCGCTCCGAGCAGTACTTC
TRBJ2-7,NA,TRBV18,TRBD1,CASSAGQVIYEQYF,TGTGCCAGCTCAGCGGGACAGGTGATCTACGAGCAGTACTTC
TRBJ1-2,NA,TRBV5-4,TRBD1,CASNRDRGPYTF,TGTGCCAGTAACCGGGACAGGGGCCCCTACACCTTC
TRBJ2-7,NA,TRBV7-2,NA,CASSLVARGTHEQYF,TGTGCCAGCAGCTTAGTGGCCAGGGGTACCCACGAGCAGTACTTC